Listed below are T cell receptor beta chains from one sample, sequenced in a study of cytomegalovirus exposure and HLA in healthy donors. Some clones are missing from TCRdb's copy, which holds only in-frame ones; the method was immunoSEQ multiplex PCR. Of roughly 150,000 clones in the sample, 80% to 90% are singletons; the top ten hold 2.5% to 3%. Sequenced input: PBMCs. These receptors were collected from a man aged 25 to 40 in good health and CMV-seropositive. Both conserved end residues are part of each CDR3. A D gene is named only where the DNA matches it firmly. Some rows mark clone size as missing; the rest say once, few, many or name a class of expanded clone.

D gene: -
clone size: -
V gene: TRBV7-9
J gene: TRBJ1-1
CDR3 protein: CASSLDRYRNTEAFF
CDR3 DNA: TGTGCCAGCAGCTTAGATCGGTACAGGAACACTGAAGCTTTCTTT

D gene: -
clone size: -
V gene: TRBV7-2
J gene: TRBJ2-1
CDR3 protein: CATGGYNEQFF
CDR3 DNA: TGTGCTACTGGGGGGTACAATGAGCAGTTCTTC

D gene: -
clone size: once
V gene: TRBV19
J gene: TRBJ2-1
CDR3 protein: CASSILGLSSYNEQFF
CDR3 DNA: TGTGCCAGTAGTATACTAGGCCTGAGCTCCTACAATGAGCAGTTCTTC

D gene: -
clone size: -
V gene: TRBV19
J gene: TRBJ1-4
CDR3 protein: CASSARPVRGEKLFF
CDR3 DNA: TGTGCCAGTAGTGCAAGGCCCGTCCGGGGTGAAAAACTGTTTTTT

D gene: TRBD1
clone size: -
V gene: TRBV9
J gene: TRBJ1-4
CDR3 protein: CASSPGGGNEKLFF
CDR3 DNA: TGTGCCAGCAGCCCAGGGGGCGGTAATGAAAAACTGTTTTTT

D gene: TRBD2
clone size: -
V gene: TRBV5-4
J gene: TRBJ2-2
CDR3 protein: CASSFARTSGGNTGELFF
CDR3 DNA: TGTGCCAGCAGCTTTGCGCGGACTAGCGGGGGGAACACCGGGGAGCTGTTTTTT

D gene: -
clone size: -
V gene: TRBV28
J gene: TRBJ2-7
CDR3 protein: CASGGAPPPSYEQYF
CDR3 DNA: TGTGCCAGTGGGGGGGCCCCTCCGCCATCCTACGAGCAGTACTTC

D gene: -
clone size: -
V gene: TRBV6-4
J gene: TRBJ2-6
CDR3 protein: CARASGANVLTF
CDR3 DNA: TGTGCCAGGGCCTCTGGGGCCAACGTCCTGACTTTC

D gene: -
clone size: -
V gene: TRBV7-2
J gene: TRBJ2-3
CDR3 protein: CASSPQRRGKITDTQYF
CDR3 DNA: TGTGCCAGCAGCCCCCAGCGGAGAGGGAAAATCACAGATACGCAGTATTTT

D gene: -
clone size: -
V gene: TRBV21-1
J gene: TRBJ2-3
CDR3 protein: CASSKDEATGSITDTQYF
CDR3 DNA: TGTGCCAGCAGCAAAGACGAGGCGACAGGTTCAATCACAGATACGCAGTATTTT

D gene: TRBD2
clone size: -
V gene: TRBV10-2
J gene: TRBJ2-1
CDR3 protein: CASSRTSGRARSYNEQFF
CDR3 DNA: TGCGCCAGCAGCCGGACTAGCGGGAGGGCGAGGTCCTACAATGAGCAGTTCTTC

D gene: TRBD1
clone size: -
V gene: TRBV9
J gene: TRBJ2-7
CDR3 protein: CASSGRYRGRNEQYF
CDR3 DNA: TGTGCCAGCAGCGGACGATACAGGGGGCGAAACGAGCAGTACTTC

D gene: TRBD1
clone size: -
V gene: TRBV6-5
J gene: TRBJ1-2
CDR3 protein: CASSYFGTGDGYTF
CDR3 DNA: TGTGCCAGCAGTTACTTCGGGACAGGCGACGGCTACACCTTC

D gene: -
clone size: -
V gene: TRBV25-1
J gene: TRBJ1-2
CDR3 protein: CASSEWQQASSPTGYTF
CDR3 DNA: TGTGCCAGCAGTGAATGGCAACAGGCCTCCTCCCCCACGGGCTACACCTTC

D gene: TRBD2
clone size: -
V gene: TRBV5-1
J gene: TRBJ2-1
CDR3 protein: CASSFRAGTVTAYNEQFF
CDR3 DNA: TGCGCCAGCAGCTTCCGAGCGGGGACCGTGACTGCATACAATGAGCAGTTCTTC

D gene: TRBD1
clone size: -
V gene: TRBV5-1
J gene: TRBJ2-7
CDR3 protein: CASTPTGVFEQYF
CDR3 DNA: TGCGCCAGCACCCCAACAGGGGTGTTCGAGCAGTACTTC

D gene: -
clone size: -
V gene: TRBV7-8
J gene: TRBJ2-6
CDR3 protein: CASSLVSGAGANVLTF
CDR3 DNA: TGTGCCAGCAGCTTAGTCTCAGGGGCTGGGGCCAACGTCCTGACTTTC

D gene: TRBD2
clone size: -
V gene: TRBV11-2
J gene: TRBJ2-1
CDR3 protein: CASSLTSGRFYEQFF
CDR3 DNA: TGTGCCAGCAGCTTAACTAGCGGGAGATTTTATGAGCAGTTCTTC

D gene: -
clone size: few
V gene: TRBV27
J gene: TRBJ1-1
CDR3 protein: CASRLRTGVGEAFF
CDR3 DNA: TGTGCCAGCAGGCTGCGCACGGGGGTCGGGGAAGCTTTCTTT

D gene: -
clone size: -
V gene: TRBV5-1
J gene: TRBJ2-3
CDR3 protein: CASSQSRGTTEGDTQYF
CDR3 DNA: TGCGCCAGCAGCCAATCCCGGGGGACGACAGAGGGAGATACGCAGTATTTT

D gene: TRBD1
clone size: -
V gene: TRBV7-8
J gene: TRBJ2-5
CDR3 protein: CASNPTGGTLETQYF
CDR3 DNA: TGTGCCAGCAACCCGACAGGGGGCACGTTGGAGACCCAGTACTTC

D gene: -
clone size: -
V gene: TRBV7-3
J gene: TRBJ1-1
CDR3 protein: CASSLSGGGTEAFF
CDR3 DNA: TGTGCCAGCAGCTTGTCGGGAGGAGGCACTGAAGCTTTCTTT